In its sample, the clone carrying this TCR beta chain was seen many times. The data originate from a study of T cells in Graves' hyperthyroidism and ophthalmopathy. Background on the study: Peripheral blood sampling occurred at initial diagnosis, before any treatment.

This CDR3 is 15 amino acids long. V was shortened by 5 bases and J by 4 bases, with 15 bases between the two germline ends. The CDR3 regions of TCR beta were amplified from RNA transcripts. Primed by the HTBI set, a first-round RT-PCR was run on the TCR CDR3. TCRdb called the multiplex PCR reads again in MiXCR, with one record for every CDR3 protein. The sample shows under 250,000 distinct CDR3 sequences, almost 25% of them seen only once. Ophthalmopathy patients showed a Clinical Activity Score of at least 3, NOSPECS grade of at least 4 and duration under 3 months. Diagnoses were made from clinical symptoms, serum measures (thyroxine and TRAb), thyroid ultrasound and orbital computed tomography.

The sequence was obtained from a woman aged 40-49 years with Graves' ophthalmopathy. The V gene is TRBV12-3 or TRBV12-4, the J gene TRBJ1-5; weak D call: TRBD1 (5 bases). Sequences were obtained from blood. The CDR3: CASSTSQVWNQPQHF. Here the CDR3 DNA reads TGTGCCAGCAGTACCTCACAGGTCTGGAATCAGCCCCAGCATTTT.